This T cell receptor (beta chain) appears in the sequencing data of a study of blood T cell repertoires in COVID-19. Here immunoSEQ multiplex PCR was the method, and the copy in TCRdb shows in-frame clones only, minus some. This sample carries approximately 280,000 clones, around 85% of them seen once, and the ten largest clones take more than 1.1%. Per the germline V gene, CDR1 is SGHNT and CDR2 is YYREEE (reference sequence). Deletions cut 4 bases from V and 4 bases from J, with 14 bases between. The CDR3 is made up of 14 amino acids. The receptor's source is a human donor with COVID-19, enrolled during active disease. The donor label of this sample is uncertain. J is TRBJ1-2 and V is TRBV5-4; D possibly corresponds to TRBD1 (5 bases). Sequenced input: peripheral blood. CDR3 sequence: CASSTADSLYGYTF. The CDR3 DNA follows: TGTGCCAGCAGCACAGCTGACAGCCTCTATGGCTACACCTTC. The full variable domain, rest sourced from reference TRBV5-4 and TRBJ1-2, is ETGVTQSPTHLIKTRGQQVTLRCSSQSGHNTVSWYQQALGQGPQFIFQYYREEENGRGNFPPRFSGLQFPNYSSELNVNALELDDSALYLCASSTADSLYGYTFGSGTRLTVV.